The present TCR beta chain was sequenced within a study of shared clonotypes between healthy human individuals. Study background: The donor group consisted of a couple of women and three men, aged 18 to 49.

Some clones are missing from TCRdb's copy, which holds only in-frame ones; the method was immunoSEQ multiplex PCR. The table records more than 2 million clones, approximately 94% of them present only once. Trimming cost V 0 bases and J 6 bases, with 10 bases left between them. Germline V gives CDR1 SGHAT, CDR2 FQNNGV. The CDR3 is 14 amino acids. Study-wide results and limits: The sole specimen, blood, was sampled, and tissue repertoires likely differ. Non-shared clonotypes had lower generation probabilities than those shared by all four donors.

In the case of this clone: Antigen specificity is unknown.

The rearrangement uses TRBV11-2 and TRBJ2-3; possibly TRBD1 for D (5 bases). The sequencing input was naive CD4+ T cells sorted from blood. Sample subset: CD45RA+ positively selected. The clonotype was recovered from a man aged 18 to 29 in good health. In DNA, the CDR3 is TGTGCCAGCAGCTTAGACTGGACACCGGATACGCAGTATTTT. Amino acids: CASSLDWTPDTQYF.